Below, 9 T cell receptor beta chains from the same sample are listed, as sequenced in a study of T-cell reconstitution after alpha-beta-depleted transplantation in children (dated by TCRdb to 2015 to 2016). Library preparation used PCR. Sequencing took place on an Illumina HiSeq 2500. Molecular barcoding was employed in the preparation of TCR libraries, with unique molecular identifiers being used to normalize TCRbeta repertoire quantification. TCRdb itself trimmed the public reads at Q25 with fastp, ran MiXCR and retained productive beta chains. Rows with a matching CDR3 protein are joined into one entry that keeps the most common DNA and genes. Present in this sample are hundreds of thousands of distinct CDR3 sequences, approximately 13% of which were seen just once. The ten largest make up 2% to 2.5% of the sample. According to the study, the label for this sample's treatment or condition signals: allogeneic hematopoietic cell transplantation with graft depleted of TCRalphabeta T cells and CD19 B cells.

The sequenced sample was PBMCs, mostly from graft donor cells, obtained 360 days after TCRalphabeta/CD19-depleted stem cell transplant. The receptors were sampled from a male patient younger than 18 who had a stem cell transplant for acute myeloid leukemia, so the T cells may come from the graft donor.

The V gene is TRBV7-2, the J gene TRBJ2-6, with no clear D. Germline-derived CDR1 and CDR2 are SGHTA and FQGNSA. The ends were cut back, 2 bases at V and 0 bases at J, with 11 bases in the middle. The CDR3 extends over 17 amino acids. The CDR3 DNA reads as TGTGCCAGCAGCTTAATGCCCGCGTCCTCTGGGGCCAACGTCCTGACTTTC. It is translated as CASSLMPASSGANVLTF.

This rearrangement joins TRBV20-1 to TRBJ2-3; no clear D gene. This CDR3 is 12 amino acids long. V was cut by 1 base and J by 4 bases, with 6 bases left in between. CDR1 and CDR2 from the germline V gene are DFQATT and SNEGSKA (reference sequence). DNA for the CDR3: TGCAGTGCTAGAGTTCAAGCAGATACGCAGTATTTT. It is translated as CSARVQADTQYF.

The rearrangement links TRBV20-1 to TRBJ1-2, with D maybe TRBD1 (6 bases). Trimming removed 7 bases at V and 3 bases at J, with 15 bases between. Germline loops: CDR1 DFQATT, CDR2 SNEGSKA (reference sequence). The CDR3 consists of 13 residues. The CDR3 region has the DNA TGCAGTGTTCCGGCGGGGGCACACTATGGCTACACCTTC. It encodes CSVPAGAHYGYTF.

Ten or more counts support this clonotype. This chain joins TRBV20-1 and TRBJ1-2, with TRBD1 identical over 10 bases. Trimming removed 5 bases from V and 9 bases from J; junction bases left unmatched: 6. This CDR3 spans 12 amino acids. The germline gives CDR1 DFQATT, CDR2 SNEGSKA (reference sequence). The CDR3 is CSAVPGQGSYTF. DNA for the CDR3: TGCAGTGCTGTGCCGGGACAGGGGAGCTACACCTTC.

This clonotype was counted between two and nine times. The gene calls are TRBV2 and TRBJ2-1, with D perhaps matching TRBD1 or TRBD2 (5 bases each). There are 15 residues in the CDR3. V was cut by 8 bases and J by 4 bases, with 18 bases left in between. Germline lookup yields CDR1 SNHLY and CDR2 FYNNEI. This CDR3 reads CASYPPGPQYNEQFF. CDR3 bases: TGTGCCAGCTACCCCCCGGGACCACAATACAATGAGCAGTTCTTC.

This clonotype was found a few times. The chain is built from TRBV12-3 or TRBV12-4 and TRBJ2-2, with 12 bases fitting TRBD2. V was pared by 7 bases and J by 4 bases, with 13 bases of the junction left unmatched. This CDR3 spans 18 amino acids. CDR3 residues: CASTPGLAGMWGTGELFF. The CDR3 DNA follows: TGTGCCAGCACCCCCGGACTAGCGGGAATGTGGGGCACCGGGGAGCTGTTTTTT.

This clonotype was recorded at least ten times. The chain combines TRBV29-1 with TRBJ2-1, with 8 bases fitting TRBD1. Germline values: CDR1 SQVTM, CDR2 ANQGSEA. This CDR3 is 16 amino acids long. V was pared by 8 bases and J by 3 bases, with 15 bases of the junction left unmatched. CDR3 in amino acids: CSHSGVGTGVYNEQFF. The CDR3 nucleotides read TGCAGCCATTCGGGGGTTGGGACAGGAGTCTACAATGAGCAGTTCTTC.

This clonotype was picked up a small number of times. The chain employs TRBV6-1 and TRBJ1-1, with D possibly TRBD1 on 5 matching bases. CDR1 and CDR2 (germline): MNHNS, SASEGT. V dropped 7 bases and J dropped 4 bases, with 25 bases sitting between them. This CDR3 region has 17 residues. The CDR3 DNA reads as TGTGCCAGCATCTTAATGATCTGGCGGCTGGGACTCACTGAAGCTTTCTTT. Translating it yields CASILMIWRLGLTEAFF.

This clonotype was recorded at least ten times. The V and J genes are TRBV5-1 and TRBJ2-1, with TRBD2 matching over 7 bases. V lost 4 bases to trimming and J lost 2 bases; unmatched junction nucleotides: 6. Germline CDR1 and CDR2: SGHRS and YFSETQ. The CDR3 extends over 15 amino acids. The CDR3 here is CASSPRLAPYNEQFF. The DNA for the CDR3 is TGCGCCAGCAGCCCTAGACTAGCCCCCTACAATGAGCAGTTCTTC.